The 20 T cell receptor beta chains reported below all come from one sample, sequenced in a study of blood T cell repertoires in COVID-19. Profiled with immunoSEQ multiplex PCR; TCRdb holds only in-frame clones, not every one. The sample includes approximately 220,000 clones, about 83% seen only once; the top ten take about 8.1%. Material: peripheral blood. These receptors all come from a woman aged 50 to 60 with acute or convalescent COVID-19.

The chain employs TRBV7-2 and TRBJ2-7; D might be TRBD2 (5 bases). Germline-derived CDR1 and CDR2 are SGHTA and FQGNSA. Trimming took off 4 bases at V and 3 bases at J, with 13 bases between the two ends. This CDR3 is built from 14 residues. CDR3 loop: CASSYTDYLYEQYF. In DNA, the CDR3 is TGTGCCAGCAGCTATACAGACTACCTCTACGAGCAGTACTTC.

The V gene is TRBV6-5, the J gene TRBJ1-1; 8 nucleotides match TRBD1. With V trimmed by 4 bases and J by 0 bases, 4 bases remained unmatched. The CDR3 runs 15 residues. The germline V gene has CDR1 MNHEY and CDR2 SVGAGI. The DNA of the CDR3 is TGTGCCAGCAGTTCGCGACAGGGGCTGAACACTGAAGCTTTCTTT. Amino acid sequence: CASSSRQGLNTEAFF.

This clone appeared a single time. J is TRBJ1-2 and V is TRBV25-1; unclear D gene. CDR3 length equals 12 residues. The V and J ends lost 5 bases and 6 bases respectively, with 10 bases between them. The germline CDR1 and CDR2 sequences are MGHDK and SYGVNS. CDR3 residues: CASSLIRDGYTF. For the CDR3, the DNA is TGTGCCAGCAGTCTGATACGAGATGGCTACACCTTC.

The chain uses TRBV21-1 and TRBJ2-7; TRBD2 is the table's D call, not checked against the DNA. TRBV21-1 is tagged as a pseudogene. This CDR3 region has 18 residues. The CDR3 region has the DNA TGTGCCAGCAGCAAAGATCCGACTAGCGAAAAGACCTCCTACGAGCAGTACTTC. The encoded protein is CASSKDPTSEKTSYEQYF.

This clone was seen ten or more times. The chain recombines TRBV5-6 with TRBJ2-7, with D uncertain. V gave up 3 bases and J gave up 3 bases, with 13 bases separating them. The CDR3 has 14 residues. Germline lookup yields CDR1 SGHDT and CDR2 YYEEEE. The CDR3 DNA reads as TGTGCCAGCAGCTATCCTTCAACCGGCTACGAGCAGTACTTC. Its protein product is CASSYPSTGYEQYF.

The chain couples TRBV2 to TRBJ2-7, with TRBD1 matching 7 bases. V gave up 5 bases and J gave up 2 bases; unmatched junction bases: 6. The CDR3 has 14 amino acids. Per germline, CDR1 SNHLY and CDR2 FYNNEI. The CDR3 here is CASSMNRGPYEQYF. CDR3 bases: TGTGCCAGCAGTATGAACAGGGGCCCCTACGAGCAGTACTTC.

The rearrangement links TRBV11-1 to TRBJ2-5; 10 positions agree with TRBD2. The CDR3 covers 15 residues. Germline V gene lookup returns CDR1 SGHAT and CDR2 FQDESV (reference sequence). V dropped 2 bases and J dropped 1; count of bases not matched to a gene: 1. The CDR3 loop is CASSLRTSGQETQYF. In DNA form, the CDR3 reads TGTGCCAGCAGCTTACGGACTAGCGGCCAAGAGACCCAGTACTTC.

The gene calls are TRBV5-1 and TRBJ1-3; possibly TRBD1 for D (5 bases). The CDR3 has 15 residues. The germline gives CDR1 SGHRS, CDR2 YFSETQ. V lost 4 bases and J lost 0, with 11 bases in between. The CDR3 sequence: CASSPDRFSGNTIYF. CDR3 nucleotide sequence: TGCGCCAGCAGCCCCGACAGATTCTCTGGAAACACCATATATTTT.

The rearrangement links TRBV6-5 to TRBJ2-7; D is undetermined. V lost 5 bases and J lost 7, with 9 bases in between. CDR1 MNHEY and CDR2 SVGAGI come from the germline V gene. The CDR3 is 11 amino acids. CDR3 in DNA: TGTGCCAGCAGTCCACTAAGGGAGCAGTACTTC. Its translation is CASSPLREQYF.

J is TRBJ2-7 and V is TRBV19; D gene unclear. The CDR3 consists of 13 residues. Germline CDR1 and CDR2: LNHDA and SQIVND (reference sequence). Trimming shortened V by 3 bases and J by 5 bases, and 11 bases separated the two germline ends. The CDR3, as DNA: TGTGCCAGTAGTATTACCCAGGTCAACGAGCAGTACTTC. It specifies CASSITQVNEQYF.

The rearrangement joins TRBV19 to TRBJ2-1, with 14 bases matching TRBD2. J lost 8 bases, V lost 1 base, and 4 bases had no gene match. CDR1 and CDR2 from the germline V gene are LNHDA and SQIVND (reference sequence). The CDR3 has 16 amino acids. The CDR3 loop is CASSIAMGLAGDEQFF. In DNA form, the CDR3 reads TGTGCCAGTAGTATAGCCATGGGACTAGCGGGAGATGAGCAGTTCTTC. The complete variable domain, with remaining parts taken from reference TRBV19 and TRBJ2-1, reads DGGITQSPKYLFRKEGQNVTLSCEQNLNHDAMYWYRQDPGQGLRLIYYSQIVNDFQKGDIAEGYSVSREKKESFPLTVTSAQKNPTAFYLCASSIAMGLAGDEQFFGPGTRLTVL.

DNA of the CDR3: TGCGCCAGCTCCCGGAGTAGCGGGGCGAACACCGGGGAGCTGTTTTTT. Protein product: CASSRSSGANTGELFF. The chain is built from TRBV5-1 and TRBJ2-2; 8 bases are shared with TRBD2. After removal of 7 bases from V and 0 bases from J, the junction contained 8 bases not matched to a gene. Germline V lookup: CDR1 SGHRS, CDR2 YFSETQ. The CDR3 contains 16 residues.

This clone appeared once. The chain couples TRBV5-1 to TRBJ2-7; 9 nucleotides agree with TRBD2. Losses at the gene ends were 7 bases for V and 6 bases for J; bases not matched to a gene: 11. The germline V gene encodes CDR1 SGHRS and CDR2 YFSETQ. The length of the CDR3 is 14 residues. CDR3 sequence: CASGQAGGGSEQYF. CDR3 in DNA: TGCGCCAGCGGCCAAGCGGGAGGCGGGTCCGAGCAGTACTTC.

This chain connects TRBV5-4 to TRBJ2-7; TRBD2 aligns across 8 bases. V gave up 4 bases and J gave up 3 bases; unmatched junction bases: 9. Per the germline V gene, CDR1 is SGHNT and CDR2 is YYREEE (reference sequence). This CDR3 region has 15 residues. The CDR3: CASSLPGGNLYEQYF. Written as DNA, the CDR3 is TGTGCCAGCAGCCTCCCGGGGGGGAATCTCTACGAGCAGTACTTC.

This chain joins TRBV6-5 and TRBJ1-5; no clear D gene. The CDR3 loop spans 12 amino acids. CDR1 and CDR2 (germline): MNHEY, SVGAGI. Trimming removed 10 bases from V and 2 bases from J, with 9 bases in between. CDR3 amino acids: CATSGGNQPQHF. The CDR3 region has the DNA TGTGCCACTAGCGGAGGCAATCAGCCCCAGCATTTT.

The chain is built from TRBV30 and TRBJ2-2, with D unclear. This CDR3 has 11 amino acids. V was cut by 3 bases and J by 5 bases, with 4 bases left in between. Germline V lookup: CDR1 GTSNPN, CDR2 SVGIG (reference sequence). The CDR3 nucleotides read TGTGCCTGGAGCAGAACCGGGGAGCTGTTTTTT. This codes for CAWSRTGELFF. Full variable domain (outside the CDR3, taken from reference TRBV30 and TRBJ2-2): SQTIHQWPATLVQPVGSPLSLECTVEGTSNPNLYWYRQAAGRGLQLLFYSVGIGQISSEVPQNLSASRPQDRQFILSSKKLLLSDSGFYLCAWSRTGELFFGEGSRLTVL.

The chain is built from TRBV20-1 and TRBJ2-7; D gene uncertain. Germline loops: CDR1 DFQATT, CDR2 SNEGSKA (reference sequence). The CDR3 has 14 amino acids. V lost 3 bases, J lost 0 bases, and 12 bases lay in between. The CDR3 is CSASRSSSSYEQYF. CDR3 bases: TGCAGTGCTAGTAGGTCTAGTAGCTCCTACGAGCAGTACTTC.

The chain links TRBV1 to TRBJ2-5; the table's D gene call, TRBD2, was not cross checked with the DNA. TRBV1 corresponds to a pseudogene. The CDR3 length is 14 residues. DNA of the CDR3: TGCACCAGCAGCGACCCTAGGCCCGGAGAGACCCAGTACTTC. It specifies CTSSDPRPGETQYF.

The chain combines TRBV18 with TRBJ2-2; 8 bases agree with TRBD2. The V gene's germline CDR1 is KGHSH and CDR2 LQKENI. V shed 2 bases, J shed 7 bases, and the junction held 3 bases outside the gene matches. The CDR3 sequence is 14 residues long. CDR3 in amino acids: CASSPGLADGELFF. In DNA form, the CDR3 reads TGTGCCAGCTCACCAGGACTAGCAGACGGGGAGCTGTTTTTT.

This rearrangement joins TRBV7-2 to TRBJ2-1; TRBD2 matches 8 bases. J lost 6 bases, V lost 1 base, and 5 bases had no gene match. The CDR3 sequence is 15 residues long. Germline-derived CDR1 and CDR2 are SGHTA and FQGNSA. The CDR3 region is CASSLVTSGRNEQFF. DNA of the CDR3: TGTGCCAGCAGCTTAGTCACTAGCGGACGCAATGAGCAGTTCTTC.